The 18 T cell receptor beta chains below come from one sample, sequenced in a study of blood T cells in healthy people across ages. A second PCR of 7 to 11 cycles used a sample-barcoded 5' primer and a J-beta primer mix. TCRdb re-derived calls from the 5' RACE reads in MiXCR, one entry per CDR3 protein. The table records roughly 1.7 million distinct CDR3 sequences, about 35% of them present only once. Sequenced material: blood. These receptors all stem from a woman aged 25 to 39 in good health.

V gene TRBV4-1 combines with J gene TRBJ2-1; 7 positions match TRBD2. V lost 4 bases, J lost 10 bases, and 10 bases stayed unmatched. Germline CDR1 is MGHRA and CDR2 is YSYEKL. The CDR3 is 14 residues long. CDR3: CASSLSPSGGEQFF. The CDR3 DNA follows: TGCGCCAGCAGCCTGAGCCCTAGCGGCGGGGAGCAGTTCTTC.

This chain joins TRBV4-1 and TRBJ2-4, with 8 bases aligning to TRBD1. The V gene's germline CDR1 is MGHRA and CDR2 YSYEKL. J was trimmed by 6 bases and V by 4 bases; bases with no gene match: 8. The CDR3 extends over 15 amino acids. Here the CDR3 DNA reads TGCGCCAGCAGCCGCCGCGGACAGGGAGGAAACATTCAGTACTTC. Translation: CASSRRGQGGNIQYF.

The CDR3 reads CASSLTGDYSNEQFF. The CDR3 nucleotides read TGTGCCAGCAGCTTAACTGGGGACTACAGCAATGAGCAGTTCTTC. The V gene is TRBV7-3, the J gene TRBJ2-1; 7 bases agree with TRBD2. This CDR3 has 15 residues. Germline CDR1 reads SGHTA; CDR2 reads FQGTGA. V was pared by 0 bases and J by 6 bases, with 5 bases of the junction left unmatched. The full variable domain, in which reference TRBV7-3 and TRBJ2-1 provide the parts outside the CDR3, is GAGVSQTPSNKVTEKGKYVELRCDPISGHTALYWYRQSLGQGPEFLIYFQGTGAADDSGLPNDRFFAVRPEGSVSTLKIQRTERGDSAVYLCASSLTGDYSNEQFFGPGTRLTVL.

This chain links TRBV5-1 with TRBJ2-7; D gene ambiguous. V was clipped by 4 bases and J by 2 bases, with 13 bases between them. The CDR3 length is 14 residues. From germline, CDR1 is SGHRS and CDR2 YFSETQ. CDR3 amino acids: CASSRGGIPYEQYF. The DNA for the CDR3 is TGCGCCAGCAGCAGAGGCGGAATACCCTACGAGCAGTACTTC.

The chain employs TRBV4-2 and TRBJ2-5; D gene unclear. The length of the CDR3 is 15 residues. Germline loops: CDR1 LGHNA, CDR2 YNFKEQ. Trimming left V 1 base short and J 5 bases short, with 14 bases between. The CDR3 sequence: CASSQALGSRETQYF. The CDR3 DNA reads as TGTGCCAGCAGCCAAGCCTTAGGTAGTAGGGAGACCCAGTACTTC.

The V call is TRBV7-2, the J call TRBJ1-5, with D maybe TRBD1 (5 bases). The germline V and J ends were trimmed by 4 bases and 6 bases, with 16 bases remaining between them. The germline V gene has CDR1 SGHTA and CDR2 FQGNSA. The length of the CDR3 is 15 residues. CDR3 residues: CASSSEGDLGQPQHF. In nucleotides, the CDR3 is TGTGCCAGCAGCTCGGAAGGGGACTTGGGTCAGCCCCAGCATTTT.

There are a few counts of this clonotype. This chain joins TRBV7-2 and TRBJ1-5, with 7 bases fitting TRBD1. Per the germline V gene, CDR1 is SGHTA and CDR2 is FQGNSA. V dropped 5 bases and J dropped 6; count of bases not matched to a gene: 16. This CDR3 is 17 amino acids long. The CDR3 DNA follows: TGTGCCAGCAGCCGAAGTTACGGACAAGGGACAGCTCAGCCCCAGCATTTT. Translation: CASSRSYGQGTAQPQHF.

J is TRBJ2-6 and V is TRBV7-8, with TRBD1 as a possible D gene (5 bases). This CDR3 spans 15 amino acids. Trimming left V 4 bases short and J 2 bases short, with 9 bases between. Per germline, CDR1 SGHVS and CDR2 FQNEAQ. CDR3: CASSWQGAGANVLTF. CDR3 DNA: TGTGCCAGCAGCTGGCAGGGTGCTGGGGCCAACGTCCTGACTTTC.

This clonotype was seen more than once but under ten times. The V and J genes are TRBV7-8 and TRBJ2-1; D is ambiguous. The CDR3 length is 13 residues. Germline CDR1 SGHVS, CDR2 FQNEAQ. V was shortened by 5 bases and J by 8 bases, with 13 bases between the two germline ends. For the CDR3, the DNA is TGTGCCAGCAGCCCCGTGGTCTCTCATGAGCAGTTCTTC. This codes for CASSPVVSHEQFF.

The chain recombines TRBV5-5 with TRBJ2-7; 11 nucleotides match TRBD1. The CDR3 totals 15 residues. Germline CDR1 and CDR2: SGHKS and YYEKEE (reference sequence). Trimming at V came to 3 bases and at J to 3 bases, leaving 5 bases not matched to a gene. The CDR3 DNA sequence: TGTGCCAGCAGCTACCGGGACAGGGGGGTCTACGAGCAGTACTTC. Its translation: CASSYRDRGVYEQYF. The variable domain in full, with the rest retrieved from reference TRBV5-5 and TRBJ2-7, is DAGVTQSPTHLIKTRGQQVTLRCSPISGHKSVSWYQQVLGQGPQFIFQYYEKEERGRGNFPDRFSARQFPNYSSELNVNALLLGDSALYLCASSYRDRGVYEQYFGPGTRLTVT.

This clonotype occurred many times. The V and J genes are TRBV29-1 and TRBJ2-7; 7 bases are shared with TRBD2. The CDR3 length is 12 residues. Losses at the gene ends were 6 bases for V and 3 bases for J; bases not matched to a gene: 5. Germline V gene data show CDR1 as SQVTM and CDR2 as ANQGSEA. The CDR3 nucleotides are TGCAGCGTCGGGGACTATGACTACGAGCAGTACTTC. Translating gives CSVGDYDYEQYF.

The J gene is TRBJ1-2, the V gene TRBV20-1; D unclear. Per the germline V gene, CDR1 is DFQATT and CDR2 is SNEGSKA (reference sequence). V was pared by 6 bases and J by 5 bases, with 16 bases between. This CDR3 contains 13 residues. The CDR3: CSAPPMEGYGYTF. CDR3 DNA: TGCAGTGCCCCCCCGATGGAGGGATATGGCTACACCTTC.

This chain links TRBV28 with TRBJ2-5, with D uncertain. Trimming took off 4 bases at V and 3 bases at J, with 18 bases between the two ends. CDR1 is MDHEN, CDR2 SYDVKM, per germline. CDR3 length: 16 amino acids. CDR3 sequence reads: CASSSGSSQFEETQYF. Written as DNA, the CDR3 is TGTGCCAGCAGTTCGGGCAGTTCACAGTTCGAAGAGACCCAGTACTTC.

Only a few counts were recorded for this clonotype. The chain links TRBV6-6 to TRBJ1-1, with D tentatively TRBD1 (5 bases). The CDR3 is made up of 15 amino acids. Trimming took off 5 bases at V and 5 bases at J, with 18 bases between the two ends. Germline CDR1 reads MNHNY; CDR2 reads SVGAGI (reference sequence). The CDR3 reads CASSILQLGGTEAFF. In nucleotides, the CDR3 is TGTGCCAGCAGTATACTACAGCTCGGGGGAACTGAAGCTTTCTTT.

The V gene is TRBV27, the J gene TRBJ2-4; 9 bases are shared with TRBD2. Germline-derived CDR1 and CDR2 are MNHEY and SMNVEV (reference sequence). V lost 2 bases, J lost 6 bases, and 2 bases stayed unmatched. The CDR3 is 14 amino acids. The CDR3 sequence is CASSLVTSGNIQYF. DNA of the CDR3: TGTGCCAGCAGTTTAGTGACTAGCGGAAACATTCAGTACTTC.

This CDR3 is CASSSQQGNNQPQHF. CDR3 nucleotides: TGTGCCAGCAGTTCCCAACAGGGGAACAATCAGCCCCAGCATTTT. The chain joins TRBV6-2 or TRBV6-3 to TRBJ1-5, with 7 bases lining up with TRBD1. Looked up from germline, CDR1 is MNHEY and CDR2 is SVGEGT. V lost 4 bases and J lost 3; bases outside the gene matches: 6. This CDR3 has 15 residues.

The CDR3 protein is CASRTGIGGRYEQYF. CDR3 DNA: TGTGCCAGCAGAACGGGAATTGGGGGGCGGTACGAGCAGTACTTC. The chain recombines TRBV6-5 with TRBJ2-7; D is tentatively TRBD1 or TRBD2 (6 bases each). V lost 6 bases and J 4 bases, leaving 19 bases between the germline ends. The CDR3 length is 15 residues. The germline CDR1 and CDR2 sequences are MNHEY and SVGAGI.

V usage is TRBV18 and J usage is TRBJ2-3; D gene uncertain. V lost 8 bases, J lost 5 bases, and 8 bases lay in between. The CDR3 spans 11 residues. CDR1 and CDR2 (germline): KGHSH, LQKENI. CDR3 DNA: TGTGCCAGCACCTCGGAAGATACGCAGTATTTT. Protein sequence: CASTSEDTQYF.